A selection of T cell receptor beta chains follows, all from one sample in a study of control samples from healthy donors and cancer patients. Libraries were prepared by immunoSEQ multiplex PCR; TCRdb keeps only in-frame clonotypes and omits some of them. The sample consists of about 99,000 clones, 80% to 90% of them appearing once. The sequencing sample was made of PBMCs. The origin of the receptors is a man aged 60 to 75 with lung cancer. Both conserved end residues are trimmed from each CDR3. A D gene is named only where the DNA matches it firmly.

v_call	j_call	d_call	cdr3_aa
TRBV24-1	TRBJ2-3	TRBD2	ATSSLAGGVDTQY
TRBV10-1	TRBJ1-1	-	ASSDAGGTEAF
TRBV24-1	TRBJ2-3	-	ATSDMGTGTQY
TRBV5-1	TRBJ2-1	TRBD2	ASCSGDSYNEQF
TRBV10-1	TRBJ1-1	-	ASSGTHNTEAF
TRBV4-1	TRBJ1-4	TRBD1	ASSQSDRGGEKLF
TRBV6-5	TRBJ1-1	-	AGVDRPMNTEAF
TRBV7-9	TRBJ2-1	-	ASSLGGQSGQF
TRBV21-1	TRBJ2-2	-	ASTLWVRTGRMGGELF
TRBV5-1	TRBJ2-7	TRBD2	ASSLRRGSSYEQY
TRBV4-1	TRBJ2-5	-	ASSQDLETQY
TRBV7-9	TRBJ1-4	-	ASSPKVFGDEKLF
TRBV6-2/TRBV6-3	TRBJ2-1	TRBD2	ASSYSLAGIDSYNEQF
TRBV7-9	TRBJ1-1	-	ASSDDGYTEAF
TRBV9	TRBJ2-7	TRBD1	ASSVGQGVNYEQY
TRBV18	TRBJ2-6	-	ASSPMTGPLNVLT
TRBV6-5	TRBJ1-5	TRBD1	ASRQGSNQPQH
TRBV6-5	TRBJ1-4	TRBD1	ASSLGTGVNEKLF
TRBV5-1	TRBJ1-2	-	ASSSGVFYGYT
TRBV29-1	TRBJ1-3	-	SVPGPGNTIY
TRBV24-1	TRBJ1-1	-	ATSDYARDFFPRATEAF
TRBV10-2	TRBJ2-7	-	ASSESVVGTEQY
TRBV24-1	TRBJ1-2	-	ATSDPGPNYGYT
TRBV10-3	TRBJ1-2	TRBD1	AISAGGVYGYT
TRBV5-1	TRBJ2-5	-	ASSLVTEETQY
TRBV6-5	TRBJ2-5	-	ASSYSRGYQETQY
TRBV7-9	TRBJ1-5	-	ASSLGNQPQH
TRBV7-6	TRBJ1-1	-	ASSLGGRRLNTEAF
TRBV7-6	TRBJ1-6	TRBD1	ASSPGTGTYSPLH
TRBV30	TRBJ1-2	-	AWSLEELGGYT
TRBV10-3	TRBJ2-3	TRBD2	AISVGGNTQY
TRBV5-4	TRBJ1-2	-	ASSSAIGPNYGYT
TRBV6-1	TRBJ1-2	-	ASSEAGNYGYT
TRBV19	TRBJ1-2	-	ASSIRVPLDYGYT
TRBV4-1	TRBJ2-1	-	ASSQAQGSEQF
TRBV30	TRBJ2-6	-	AWSIFGAGANVLT
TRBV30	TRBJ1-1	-	AWSGGGIRNTEAF
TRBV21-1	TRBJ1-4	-	ASSKIRRQGEGRTNEKLF
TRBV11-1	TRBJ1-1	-	ASSLIDTEAF
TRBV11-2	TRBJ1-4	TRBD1	ASTRTGDSNEKLF
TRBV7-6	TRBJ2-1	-	ASSSNYNEQF
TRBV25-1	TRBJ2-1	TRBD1	ASKGQGAYNEQF
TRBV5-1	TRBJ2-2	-	ASSLDTFGAGELF
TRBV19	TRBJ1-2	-	ASSMVAQGYGYT
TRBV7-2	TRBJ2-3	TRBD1	ASSLAPDRDSDTQY
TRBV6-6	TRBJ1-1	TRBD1	ASSTGGNTEAF
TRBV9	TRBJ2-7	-	ASSSRREGEQY
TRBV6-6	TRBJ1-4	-	ASSTRLGEKLF
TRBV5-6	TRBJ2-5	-	ASSLAYEAGISKETQY
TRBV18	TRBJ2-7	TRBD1	ASSPRTGGSSYEQY
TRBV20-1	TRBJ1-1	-	SASSRARTEAF
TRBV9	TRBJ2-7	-	ASSGNSPYEQY
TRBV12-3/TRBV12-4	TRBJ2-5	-	ASSFLLETQY
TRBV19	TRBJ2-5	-	ASSMRQARETQY
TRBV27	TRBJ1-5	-	ASSLSAGSNQPQH
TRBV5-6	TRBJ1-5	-	ASSLISGGEPQH
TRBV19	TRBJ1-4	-	ASSTQGGNEKLF